The text below deals with one T cell receptor beta chain. As yet, its antigen is unknown. Within the sample, other DNA sequences also encode this same CDR3. The data were taken from a study of cytomegalovirus exposure and HLA in healthy donors. The primer mix had 60 Vbeta and 13 Jbeta primers. Sequenced by immunoSEQ multiplex PCR; TCRdb stores in-frame clones only, minus some. This table holds around 170,000 clones, around 78% found once. Study outcomes and limitations: It was assumed in the presence/absence analyses that sequencing depth was roughly uniform across donors. Previously analyzed data showed that most TCR beta V segments were productive at a frequency of about 87% or about 30%.

Deletions cut 4 bases from V and 2 bases from J, with 10 bases between. Per the germline V gene, CDR1 is SGHRS and CDR2 is YFSETQ. This CDR3 region has 14 residues. The sample comprised PBMCs. This chain links TRBV5-1 with TRBJ1-5; D not certain. The origin of this receptor is a man aged 35 to 55 in good health and CMV-seronegative. For the CDR3, the DNA is TGCGCCAGCAGCACCGACGGAGGCAATCAGCCCCAGCATTTT. It translates to CASSTDGGNQPQHF.